This is a list of T cell receptor beta chains from one sample in a study of post-analysis software for immune sequencing data. In TCRdb, the PCR reads were re-called with MiXCR into one record per CDR3 protein. The data show about 770,000 distinct CDR3 sequences, with roughly 50% seen just once and roughly 5% held by the top ten. The source material was blood. The receptors come from a girl between 5 and 17 years old with multiple sclerosis. Each CDR3 is given with its conserved first and last residue.

V	J	CDR3
TRBV6-6	TRBJ1-4	CASSYANEKLFF
TRBV10-3	TRBJ2-3	CAITGQDSTDTQYF
TRBV12-3/TRBV12-4	TRBJ2-7	CASRSGTGIYEQYF
TRBV7-2	TRBJ2-3	CASSLFSAGAYGTDTQYF
TRBV13	TRBJ2-1	CASSSAGTGAYNEQFF
TRBV28	TRBJ1-5	CASSSGGRNQPQHF
TRBV28	TRBJ2-3	CASSSPGTETLTDTQYF
TRBV20-1	TRBJ1-6	CSARVSGLRGSPLHF
TRBV9	TRBJ2-1	CASSVSWSHNEQFF
TRBV10-3	TRBJ2-7	CAISEWSPSSYEQYF
TRBV5-1	TRBJ2-7	CASSQTSGSFKQYF
TRBV20-1	TRBJ2-7	CSARGLAGSGEQYF
TRBV20-1	TRBJ2-5	CSARGGTGQETQYF
TRBV29-1	TRBJ2-7	CSVEPRGSYEQYF
TRBV6-5	.	CATGGGPYEQYF
TRBV7-3	TRBJ2-3	CASSKRPRTSGGTDTQYF
TRBV6-2/TRBV6-3	TRBJ2-1	CASSWGQWNEQFF
TRBV12-3/TRBV12-4	TRBJ2-5	CASSKDVWEQYF
TRBV12-5	TRBJ2-1	CASGFSTSGLYNEQFF
TRBV18	TRBJ2-1	CASSPILAGGNEQFF
TRBV6-5	TRBJ1-1	CASSEDRTRTTEAFF
TRBV11-2	TRBJ2-1	CASSSGTSWNEQFF
TRBV25-1	TRBJ1-1	CASSFSNTEAFF
TRBV5-1	TRBJ2-5	CASSSADRGEETQYF
TRBV12-3/TRBV12-4	TRBJ2-7	CASSSGTVSFEQYF
TRBV20-1	TRBJ2-5	CSAVGGGETQYF
TRBV5-1	TRBJ1-2	CASSLEGQGVNYGYTF
TRBV10-3	TRBJ2-1	CAISESLAGGPGEQFF
TRBV15	TRBJ2-5	CATSSKNQETQYF
TRBV12-3/TRBV12-4	TRBJ1-1	CASSLTSGTTEAFF
TRBV27	TRBJ2-1	CASSLPDRGINEQFF
TRBV29-1	TRBJ2-1	CSVGAWGEQFF
TRBV7-9	TRBJ1-2	CASSLTEGIGYTF
TRBV7-8	TRBJ2-5	CASSLLLADAQGGETQYF
TRBV15	TRBJ2-5	CATSRDPGTLSQETQYF
TRBV5-1	TRBJ2-6	CASQREALSGANVLTF
TRBV20-1	TRBJ1-2	CSCETGGYGYTF
TRBV15	TRBJ2-1	CATSGDRRTNEQFF
TRBV6-2/TRBV6-3	TRBJ1-1	CASSSWTGGNTEAFF
TRBV10-3	TRBJ2-5	CAISPTGVVETQYF
TRBV3-1	TRBJ1-1	CASSQEFGAEGNTEAFF
TRBV6-5	TRBJ2-1	CASTKTDWKGQFF
TRBV30	.	CAWSRDRRYEQYF
TRBV7-6	TRBJ2-1	CASSFDRGPVDEQFF
TRBV6-6	TRBJ2-7	CASIATLLGEQYF
TRBV6-1	TRBJ2-4	CATGNIQYF
TRBV12-3/TRBV12-4	TRBJ2-7	CASSSGLAGERNEQYF
TRBV12-3/TRBV12-4	TRBJ2-1	CASSLALAGGGRFF
TRBV20-1	TRBJ1-6	CSARPNRGLNSPLHF
TRBV7-6	TRBJ2-7	CASSSSPLGTGSSYEQYF
TRBV2	TRBJ2-3	CASSEGAPGRGTDTQYF